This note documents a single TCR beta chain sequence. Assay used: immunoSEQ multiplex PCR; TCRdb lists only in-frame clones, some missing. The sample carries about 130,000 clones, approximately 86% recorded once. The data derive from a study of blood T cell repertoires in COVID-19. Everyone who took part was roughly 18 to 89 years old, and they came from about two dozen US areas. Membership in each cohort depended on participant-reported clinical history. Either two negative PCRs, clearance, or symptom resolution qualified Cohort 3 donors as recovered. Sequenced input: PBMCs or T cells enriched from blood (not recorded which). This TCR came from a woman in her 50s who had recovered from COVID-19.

This CDR3 reads CASSLGGTVNQPQHF. As DNA, the CDR3 is TGTGCCAGCAGCTTAGGAGGGACAGTAAATCAGCCCCAGCATTTT. The V gene is TRBV7-6, the J gene TRBJ1-5; 7 bases align to TRBD1. There are 15 residues in the CDR3. The V gene's germline CDR1 is SGHVS and CDR2 FNYEAQ. Losses at the gene ends were 1 base for V and 4 bases for J; bases not matched to a gene: 4.